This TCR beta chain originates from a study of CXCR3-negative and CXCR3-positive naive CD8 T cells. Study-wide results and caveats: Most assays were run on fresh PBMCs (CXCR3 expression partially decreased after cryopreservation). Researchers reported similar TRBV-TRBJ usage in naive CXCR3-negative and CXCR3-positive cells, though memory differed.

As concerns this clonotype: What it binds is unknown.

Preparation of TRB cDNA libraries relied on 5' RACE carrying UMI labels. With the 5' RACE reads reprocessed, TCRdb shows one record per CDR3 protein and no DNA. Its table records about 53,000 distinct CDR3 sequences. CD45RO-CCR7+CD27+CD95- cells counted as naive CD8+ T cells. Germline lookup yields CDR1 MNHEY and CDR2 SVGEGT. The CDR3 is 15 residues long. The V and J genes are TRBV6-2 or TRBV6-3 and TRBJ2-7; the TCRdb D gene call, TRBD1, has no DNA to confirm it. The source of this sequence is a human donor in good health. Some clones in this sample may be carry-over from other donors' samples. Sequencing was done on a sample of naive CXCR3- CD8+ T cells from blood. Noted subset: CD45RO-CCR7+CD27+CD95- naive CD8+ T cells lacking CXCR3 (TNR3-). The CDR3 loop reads CASSYGDRVSYEQYF.